These T cell receptor beta chains were read from a single sample in a study of a mutant IDH1 vaccine in newly diagnosed glioma. Antigens for these TCRs are unknown. Sequencing was performed with immunoSEQ multiplex PCR; in TCRdb, only in-frame clones are kept and a portion is missing. The data contain under 50,000 clones, approximately 90% of them singletons. Sequenced here: PBMCs, sampled from a glioma patient whose treatment included an IDH1 peptide vaccine. These TCRs come from a man aged 50-59 years with glioma. CDR3s include the opening cysteine and the closing phenylalanine or tryptophan. A D gene is named only where the DNA matches it firmly. Rows may omit the clone size; those that give it use once, few, many or a size class.

>TRBD1|TRBV2|.|TRBJ1-5
CASSGQGARYNQPQHF
TGTGCCAGCTCGGGACAGGGGGCGCGTTACAATCAGCCCCAGCATTTT
>.|TRBV5-4|.|TRBJ2-1
CASSLVGYNEQFF
TGTGCCAGCAGCTTGGTGGGCTACAATGAGCAGTTCTTC
>TRBD1|TRBV27|.|TRBJ1-5
CASSLKGGTGRSQPQHF
TGTGCCAGCAGTTTGAAAGGGGGCACAGGAAGGAGTCAGCCCCAGCATTTT
>TRBD2|TRBV10-3|.|TRBJ2-1
CAISEQAGENEQFF
TGTGCCATCAGTGAGCAAGCGGGGGAGAATGAGCAGTTCTTC
>TRBD2|TRBV6-1|once|TRBJ2-5
CASSAAVLAGGLETQYF
TGTGCCAGCAGTGCCGCCGTTTTAGCGGGAGGTTTAGAGACCCAGTACTTC
>TRBD2|TRBV7-9|.|TRBJ2-7
CASSPATSGIRDEQYF
TGTGCCAGCAGCCCAGCTACTAGCGGGATAAGGGATGAGCAGTACTTC
>TRBD2|TRBV9|.|TRBJ2-7
CASSGSGGGYEQYF
TGTGCCAGCAGCGGTAGCGGGGGGGGCTACGAGCAGTACTTC
>TRBD1|TRBV27|.|TRBJ2-7
CASSFGTGSYEQYF
TGTGCCAGCAGTTTCGGGACAGGCTCCTACGAGCAGTACTTC
>TRBD1|TRBV14|.|TRBJ1-4
CASSQRGRYEKLFF
TGTGCCAGCAGCCAGAGGGGGCGGTATGAAAAACTGTTTTTT
>.|TRBV6-4|.|TRBJ1-2
CASSDPRGVFPSTDGYTF
TGTGCCAGCAGTGACCCGAGAGGCGTGTTTCCCTCAACCGATGGCTACACCTTC
>TRBD1|TRBV4-1|.|TRBJ1-5
CASSQALDRNNQPQHF
TGCGCCAGCAGCCAAGCCCTGGACAGGAATAATCAGCCCCAGCATTTT
>.|TRBV28|.|TRBJ1-2
CASSLQGFNYGYTF
TGTGCCAGCAGTTTGCAGGGATTTAACTATGGCTACACCTTC
>.|TRBV19|.|TRBJ2-2
CASTPGLTVRTGELFF
TGTGCCAGTACGCCCGGGTTGACTGTGCGAACCGGGGAGCTGTTTTTT
>.|TRBV4-3|.|TRBJ1-6
CASSLGVGVSNSPLHF
TGCGCCAGCAGCCTCGGCGTTGGGGTTTCCAATTCACCCCTCCACTTT
>.|TRBV27|.|TRBJ1-1
CASSRGGVGTEAFF
TGTGCCAGCAGTCGGGGGGGGGTAGGCACTGAAGCTTTCTTT